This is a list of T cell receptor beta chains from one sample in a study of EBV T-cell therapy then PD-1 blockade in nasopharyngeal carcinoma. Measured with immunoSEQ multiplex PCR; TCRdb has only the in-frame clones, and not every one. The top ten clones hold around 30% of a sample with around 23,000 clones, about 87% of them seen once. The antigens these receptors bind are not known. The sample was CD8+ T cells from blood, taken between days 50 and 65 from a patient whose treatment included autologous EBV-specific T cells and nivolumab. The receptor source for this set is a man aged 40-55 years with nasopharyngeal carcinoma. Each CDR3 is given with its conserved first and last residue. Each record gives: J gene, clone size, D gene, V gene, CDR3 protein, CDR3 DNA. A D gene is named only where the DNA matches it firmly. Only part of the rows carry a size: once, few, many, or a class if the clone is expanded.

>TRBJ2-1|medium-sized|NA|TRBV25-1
CASSMQAGDGEQFF
TGTGCCAGCAGTATGCAGGCCGGGGATGGTGAGCAGTTCTTC
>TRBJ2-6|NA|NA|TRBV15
CATSRDEGSGANVLTF
TGTGCCACCAGCAGAGACGAGGGATCTGGGGCCAACGTCCTGACTTTC
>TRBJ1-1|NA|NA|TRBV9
CASSPGPIAEAFF
TGTGCCAGCAGCCCGGGACCGATCGCTGAAGCTTTCTTT
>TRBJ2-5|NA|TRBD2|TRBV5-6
CASSWGLAEETQYF
TGTGCCAGCAGCTGGGGACTAGCGGAGGAGACCCAGTACTTC
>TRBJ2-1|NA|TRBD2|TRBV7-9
CASRPTSGGANEQFF
TGTGCCAGCAGACCAACTAGCGGGGGGGCGAATGAGCAGTTCTTC
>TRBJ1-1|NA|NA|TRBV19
CASSIGFGSTEAFF
TGTGCCAGTAGTATAGGGTTCGGCTCCACTGAAGCTTTCTTT
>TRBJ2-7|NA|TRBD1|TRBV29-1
CSLWTGYEQYF
TGCAGCTTGTGGACAGGCTACGAGCAGTACTTC
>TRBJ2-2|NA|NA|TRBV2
CASWGDTGELFF
TGTGCCAGCTGGGGCGATACCGGGGAGCTGTTTTTT
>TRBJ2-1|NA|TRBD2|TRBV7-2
CASSPQRGDFSGEQFF
TGTGCCAGCAGCCCCCAGCGGGGGGACTTTTCAGGTGAGCAGTTCTTC
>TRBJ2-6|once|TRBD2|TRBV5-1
CASSLAPQRTSGGAGANVLTF
TGCGCCAGCAGCTTGGCCCCACAACGGACTAGCGGGGGGGCTGGGGCCAACGTCCTGACTTTC
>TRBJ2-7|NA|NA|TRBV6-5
CASSPDRSYEQYF
TGTGCCAGCAGTCCAGACAGGTCCTACGAGCAGTACTTC
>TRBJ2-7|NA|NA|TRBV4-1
CASSQAPRSEQYF
TGCGCCAGCAGCCAAGCACCGAGAAGCGAGCAGTACTTC
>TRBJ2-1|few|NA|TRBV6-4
CASRVAVGGHNEQFF
TGTGCCAGCCGGGTGGCAGTGGGGGGCCACAATGAGCAGTTCTTC
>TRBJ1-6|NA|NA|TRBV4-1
CASSQEGVNSPLHF
TGCGCCAGCAGCCAAGAGGGAGTGAATTCACCCCTCCACTTT
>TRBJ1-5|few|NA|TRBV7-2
CASSLGLGSNQPQHF
TGTGCCAGCAGCCTCGGCCTGGGGAGCAATCAGCCCCAGCATTTT
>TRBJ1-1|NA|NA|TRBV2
CASSIGEAFF
TGTGCCAGCAGTATAGGGGAAGCTTTCTTT
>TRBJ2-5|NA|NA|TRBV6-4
CASSDSEGMGRSETQYF
TGTGCCAGCAGTGACTCGGAGGGAATGGGTAGGTCGGAGACCCAGTACTTC
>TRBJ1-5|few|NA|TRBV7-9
CASSSETRGSQPQHF
TGTGCCAGCAGCTCCGAAACCAGGGGATCTCAGCCCCAGCATTTT
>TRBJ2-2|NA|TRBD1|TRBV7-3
CASSLLVVGQGITGELFF
TGTGCCAGCAGCTTACTCGTGGTTGGACAGGGGATCACCGGGGAGCTGTTTTTT
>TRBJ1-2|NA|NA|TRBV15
CATSSGFGLLGVYGYTF
TGTGCCACCAGCAGTGGGTTTGGGCTGCTTGGGGTTTATGGCTACACCTTC